Sequencing of this T cell receptor beta chain was carried out in a study of blood T cell repertoires in COVID-19. The wider study: COVID-19 samples, acute and convalescent, were from the United States, Italy and Spain. T cells, B-cell-depleted T cells, or PBMCs provided the cDNA or gDNA that served as material.

Original processing methods: Researchers report that nucleated cell counts were estimated from reference gene primer amplification. Clones were read by immunoSEQ multiplex PCR, and TCRdb kept only the in-frame ones, dropping some. V, J and clone size reflect that table, while D and trimming were determined from the DNA. The sample records tens of thousands of clones, about 88% being singletons. The sequencing input was peripheral blood. This receptor was taken from a human donor with acute or convalescent COVID-19. The donor label of this sample is uncertain.

As DNA, the CDR3 is TGCGCCAGCAGCTTTGGTGGACAAGGAGACGAAAAACTGTTTTTT. Protein sequence: CASSFGGQGDEKLFF. This chain joins TRBV5-1 and TRBJ1-4; TRBD1 might be the D (5 bases). V dropped 2 bases and J dropped 8 bases, with 16 bases sitting between them. This CDR3 is built from 15 residues. CDR1 is SGHRS, CDR2 YFSETQ, per germline.